The rows below give T cell receptor beta chains drawn from one sample of a study of cytomegalovirus exposure and HLA in healthy donors. Using immunoSEQ multiplex PCR, the repertoire was profiled, and TCRdb retains in-frame clones only, with some absent. The table shows around 40,000 clones, with 66% occurring only once. Specimen: PBMCs. These receptors were collected from a middle-aged man in good health and CMV-seropositive. CDR3s include the opening cysteine and the closing phenylalanine or tryptophan. Each record gives: CDR3 length, V gene, J gene, CDR3 protein.

14,TRBV28,TRBJ1-2,CASSLNRVGYGYTF
15,TRBV6-5,TRBJ1-3,CASRSDSASGNTIYF
13,TRBV19,TRBJ1-2,CASSVAGNYGYTF
16,TRBV14,TRBJ1-6,CASSLGTGGAGSPLHF
15,TRBV19,TRBJ1-2,CASSMGQGFLDGYTF
14,TRBV4-2,TRBJ1-1,CASSQGRTVAEAFF
16,TRBV4-3,TRBJ2-1,CASSQGPGLAYNEQFF
13,TRBV6-5,TRBJ1-1,CASSLTGETEAFF
14,TRBV4-2,TRBJ1-2,CASSQRQGNYGYTF
15,TRBV7-2,TRBJ2-1,CASSLKPGGPNEQFF
12,TRBV29-1,TRBJ1-1,CSGGTGETEAFF
14,TRBV6-1,TRBJ1-5,CASSEGQGAQPQHF
14,TRBV28,TRBJ1-4,CASSFSGSNEKLFF
16,TRBV10-3,TRBJ2-3,CAIKTSGPRSTDTQYF
12,TRBV29-1,TRBJ1-4,CSAGGTNEKLFF
15,TRBV10-3,TRBJ2-7,CAISESTPGQGEQYF
11,TRBV20-1,TRBJ1-1,CSAGGNTEAFF
11,TRBV20-1,TRBJ1-1,CSASLNYEAFF
14,TRBV7-3,TRBJ2-5,CASSSSGVGETQYF
13,TRBV29-1,TRBJ1-1,CSVIRQELTEAFF
14,TRBV6-1,TRBJ1-2,CASSEVQAYYGYTF
15,TRBV7-2,TRBJ1-5,CASSAGTGINQPQHF
15,TRBV28,TRBJ2-7,CASSLSIGAPYEQYF
15,TRBV4-1,TRBJ2-5,CASSLFSTGGETQYF
17,TRBV4-3,TRBJ1-2,CASSQGSGTGANYGYTF
16,TRBV19,TRBJ1-5,CASSIKLDREYQPQHF
15,TRBV11-3,TRBJ1-2,CASSLGVGFPMARTF
13,TRBV7-6,TRBJ2-7,CASSLNRGYEQYF
13,TRBV19,TRBJ1-1,CASNGQANTEAFF